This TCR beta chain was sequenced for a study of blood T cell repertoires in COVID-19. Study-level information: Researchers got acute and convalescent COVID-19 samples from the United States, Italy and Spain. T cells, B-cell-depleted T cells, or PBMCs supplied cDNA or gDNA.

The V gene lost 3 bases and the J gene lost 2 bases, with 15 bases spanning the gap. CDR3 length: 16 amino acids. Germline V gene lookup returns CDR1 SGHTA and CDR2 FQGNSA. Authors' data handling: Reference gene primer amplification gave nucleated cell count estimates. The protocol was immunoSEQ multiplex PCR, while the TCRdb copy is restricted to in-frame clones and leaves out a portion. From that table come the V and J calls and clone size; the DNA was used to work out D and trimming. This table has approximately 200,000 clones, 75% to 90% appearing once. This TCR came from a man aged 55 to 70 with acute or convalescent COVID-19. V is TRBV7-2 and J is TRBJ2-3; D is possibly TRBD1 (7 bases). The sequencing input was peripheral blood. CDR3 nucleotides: TGTGCCAGCAGCTTCCGCGGGACAGCGATCACAGATACGCAGTATTTT. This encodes CASSFRGTAITDTQYF.